This paragraph reports one T cell receptor (beta chain). The antigen remains unidentified. Although they were nominally healthy when sampled, donors likely had unrecorded immune exposures. This record comes from a study of cytomegalovirus exposure and HLA in healthy donors. Overall study findings and caveats: As immune exposure information, only CMV serostatus was available. An analysis done earlier found most TCR beta V segments productive about 90% or about 30% of the time.

Trimming pared 1 base from V and 0 bases from J, leaving 6 bases between. The CDR3 sequence is 14 residues long. CDR1 LGHNT and CDR2 FRNRAP come from the germline V gene. The PCR had 60 Vbeta and 13 Jbeta primers. Clones were read by immunoSEQ multiplex PCR, and TCRdb kept only the in-frame ones, dropping some. The sample holds approximately 190,000 clones, approximately 80% seen once. The TCR sequence derives from a woman aged 45-65 years in good health and CMV-seropositive. The sequenced material came from PBMCs. The chain links TRBV12-5 to TRBJ1-1; unclear D gene. The CDR3 sequence is CASGLGQLNTEAFF. The CDR3 coding sequence is TGTGCTAGTGGTTTGGGACAACTGAACACTGAAGCTTTCTTT.